This T cell receptor beta chain was sequenced during a study of vaccination effects on CD4 cells after COVID-19 (dated by TCRdb to the early 2020s). About the study as a whole: Participants received two doses of either the BNT162b2 or the mRNA-1273 mRNA SARS-CoV-2 vaccine. Pre-vaccine samples were collected from two convalescent patients 16 days and one week before the first dose, corresponding to 142 and 148 days after COVID-19 diagnosis. The study compared SARS-CoV-2 spike-specific CD4+ TCR repertoires before and after mRNA vaccination in COVID-19 convalescent patients and infection-naive vaccine recipients. A total of around eleven COVID-19 convalescent patients and a few SARS-CoV-2-naive healthy vaccine recipients were included in the full study. Cultures from other donors in the study were sequenced using the Oncomine TCR Beta short-read assay on an Illumina iSeq 100. Overall results and qualifications from the work: The study was limited by a small number of convalescent patients and lacked early post-infection timepoints. In convalescent patients, the post-vaccine spike-reactive repertoire was composed mainly of new vaccine-induced clones that were largely distinct from infection-induced clones. At late post-vaccination timepoints, both infection-induced and vaccine-induced clones showed marked clonal contraction, consistent with waning T cell responses.

Reading from cysteine to phenylalanine, the CDR3 counts 16 amino acids. The DNA shown is the 48-base CDR3, in frame from base 1. Comments on this clone: Its antigen is currently not known. Base qualities are not provided; no much larger clone lies one nucleotide away.

In the ViraFEST assay, PBMC were stimulated with viral peptide pools, and TCR sequencing was then used to find antigen-specific CD4+ T cell clonotypes based on their expansion. After around eleven days of culture, CD4+ T cells were isolated with the EasySep CD4+ T cell isolation kit. PCR-confirmed SARS-CoV-2 infection had occurred in convalescent patients between March and December 2020, before the Alpha, Beta and Delta variants emerged in the United States. A few million PBMC per well were cultured with about 10 ug/ml peptides in IMDM containing 5% human AB serum, about 9 IU/ml IL-2 and gentamicin. On days 3 and 7, half of the culture medium was replaced with fresh IL-2-containing medium. Each peptide stimulation condition was cultured in triplicate wells unless otherwise noted. PBMC were separated from whole blood using Ficoll-Paque Plus gradient centrifugation and were then either cryopreserved at -140C or used fresh. The overlapping peptide pools covered the spike proteins of SARS-CoV-2 as well as those of the common cold coronaviruses HCoV-NL63, HCoV-OC43 and HCoV-229E. The QIAamp micro DNA kit was used to extract genomic DNA from the cultured CD4+ T cells.

Receptors were amplified or captured by the immunoSEQ multiplex PCR assay. DNA from the cultured and isolated CD4+ T cells underwent TCR beta CDR3 sequencing. Per the authors' processing: Non-productive TCR sequences were removed and reads were trimmed to the CDR3 region, keeping CDR3s of at least 7 amino acids. Antigen-specific clonotypes were identified with the MANAFEST web app by comparing expansion in peptide wells against reference cultures. For clones to be considered positive, expansion at FDR<0.05 versus reference and all other wells, an odds ratio above 5, and a frequency above 0.1% in two replicate wells were required. Clonotypes significantly expanded in SARS-CoV-2 spike wells and in at least one common cold coronavirus spike condition were defined as cross-reactive. Levenshtein distance calculated with the stringdist R package was used to assess CDR3 similarity, and unrooted trees were constructed with ape in R 3.6.1. Entries here come from immuneACCESS through TCRdb and include only in-frame sequences with V and J called. Some clones fail to appear in such tables; in the studies checked, an unresolved V gene covers under half of the shortfall, and the cause of the remainder is unknown. That table furnishes V, J and clone size, whereas the DNA furnished D and trimming. The table for this sample lists more than 20,000 clones; about three quarters of them were counted only once. The ten largest clones capture around 20% of the sample.

This clonotype originated in a human donor who had a prior SARS-CoV-2 infection. Here the sequenced sample was CD4+ T cells from PBMCs cultured with SARS-CoV-2 spike peptides, taken before COVID-19 vaccination. In the paper's terms, the cell subset or site label means: SARS-CoV-2 spike overlapping peptide pool stimulation. The V and J segments used are TRBV21-1 and TRBJ2-5; TRBD2 reflects the table's D call only, with no check against the DNA. TRBV21-1 is a recognized pseudogene. The DNA is TGTGCCAGCAGCAATCCGGCTAGCGGCATCCAAGAGACCCAGTACTTC. Its protein reads: CASSNPASGIQETQYF.